The 8 T cell receptor beta chains given below trace back to one sample, sequenced in a study of identifying expanded T cells in peripheral blood. Using immunoSEQ multiplex PCR, the repertoire was profiled, and TCRdb retains in-frame clones only, with some absent. There are about 100,000 clones in the sample; 88% occur only once, and 12% to 15% lies in the top ten. Source material: blood. Every receptor here comes from a person aged 18 to 75 in good health.

The chain joins TRBV7-3 to TRBJ2-2, with D unresolved. CDR1 and CDR2 (germline): SGHTA, FQGTGA. The CDR3 contains 17 residues. Trimming took 3 bases from V and 4 from J, leaving 18 bases between them. The chain's CDR3 is CASSFLGPMMSTGELFF. CDR3 bases: TGTGCCAGCAGCTTTCTAGGTCCCATGATGAGCACCGGGGAGCTGTTTTTT.

J is TRBJ2-7 and V is TRBV18; D remains ambiguous. The germline V and J ends were trimmed by 1 base and 2 bases, with 6 bases remaining between them. Germline values: CDR1 KGHSH, CDR2 LQKENI. CDR3 length: 13 residues. For the CDR3, the DNA is TGTGCCAGCTCACCACGGCCAGCCTACGAGCAGTACTTC. Amino acid sequence: CASSPRPAYEQYF.

There are a few counts of this clone. The rearrangement uses TRBV18 and TRBJ1-5; 10 bases align to TRBD1. Germline CDR1 is KGHSH and CDR2 is LQKENI. V was pared by 2 bases and J by 5 bases, with 3 bases of the junction left unmatched. The CDR3 loop spans 15 amino acids. CDR3 DNA: TGTGCCAGCTCACCAAGGACAGGGGGTGATCAGCCCCAGCATTTT. The encoded protein is CASSPRTGGDQPQHF.

This clone was picked up a small number of times. The chain combines TRBV6-6 with TRBJ1-5; D call uncertain. The CDR3 totals 13 residues. Germline V gene data show CDR1 as MNHNY and CDR2 as SVGAGI (reference sequence). V lost 8 bases and J 3 bases, leaving 11 bases between the germline ends. This CDR3 is CASVGQNNQPQHF. For the CDR3, the DNA is TGTGCCAGCGTCGGGCAAAACAATCAGCCCCAGCATTTT.

The gene calls are TRBV30 and TRBJ1-3; D is unresolved. The CDR3 is made up of 14 amino acids. Germline CDR1 and CDR2: GTSNPN and SVGIG (reference sequence). V was shortened by 0 bases and J by 1 base, with 7 bases between the two germline ends. The CDR3 bases are TGTGCCTGGAGTGTAGGCGTGTCTGGAAACACCATATATTTT. This sequence encodes CAWSVGVSGNTIYF.

The chain joins TRBV6-5 to TRBJ1-3; no reliable D call. V was clipped by 6 bases and J by 2 bases, with 14 bases between them. This CDR3 is 15 amino acids long. The germline CDR1 and CDR2 sequences are MNHEY and SVGAGI. CDR3 residues: CASRLGPAAGNTIYF. The CDR3 DNA reads as TGTGCCAGCAGATTAGGGCCAGCTGCTGGAAACACCATATATTTT.

This sequence joins TRBV5-1 and TRBJ2-3; D ambiguous. CDR3 length equals 11 residues. CDR1 is SGHRS, CDR2 YFSETQ, per germline. Trimming took 3 bases from V and 6 from J, leaving 5 bases between them. DNA for the CDR3: TGCGCCAGCAGCTCGATGGATACGCAGTATTTT. Translated: CASSSMDTQYF.

V is TRBV7-3 and J is TRBJ2-2; TRBD2 matches at 7 bases. J was trimmed by 1 base and V by 5 bases; bases with no gene match: 7. The CDR3 has 16 residues. Germline V CDR1 and CDR2: SGHTA, FQGTGA. The CDR3 DNA reads as TGTGCCAGCAGCCTAATGGCTAGCGGGAACACCGGGGAGCTGTTTTTT. The encoded protein is CASSLMASGNTGELFF.